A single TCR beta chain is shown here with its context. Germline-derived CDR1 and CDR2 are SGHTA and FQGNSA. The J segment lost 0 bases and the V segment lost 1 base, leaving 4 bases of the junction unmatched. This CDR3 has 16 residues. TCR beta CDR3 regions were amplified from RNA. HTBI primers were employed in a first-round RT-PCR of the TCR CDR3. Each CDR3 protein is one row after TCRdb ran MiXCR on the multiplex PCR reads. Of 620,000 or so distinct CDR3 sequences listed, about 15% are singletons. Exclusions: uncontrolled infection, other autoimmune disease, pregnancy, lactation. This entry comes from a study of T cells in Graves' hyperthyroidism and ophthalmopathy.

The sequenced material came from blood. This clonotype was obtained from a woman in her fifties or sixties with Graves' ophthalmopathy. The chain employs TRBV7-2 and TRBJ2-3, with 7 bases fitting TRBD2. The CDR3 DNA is TGTGCCAGCAGCTTAGTTGGGGGGGAGAGCACAGATACGCAGTATTTT. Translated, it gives CASSLVGGESTDTQYF.